The 8 T cell receptor beta chains below come from one sample, sequenced in a study of regulatory T cells in long-lasting Graves disease. Building the TCR beta libraries relied on iRepertoire HTBI primers, and CDR3 regions underwent Arm-PCR. TCRdb re-called the multiplex PCR reads through MiXCR, storing one row per CDR3 protein. The data contain over 350,000 distinct CDR3 sequences, around 21% of them singletons. Time point: persistent/refractory GD, antithyroid drugs over 5 years with positive TRAb. PBMC RNA served as the TCR library source. The sequenced sample was peripheral blood mononuclear cells (PBMCs), obtained when the disease was refractory, from a patient treated with antithyroid drugs. The receptor source for this set is a female donor with Graves disease.

This clonotype has only a few counts. The V and J genes are TRBV20-1 and TRBJ2-5; D is ambiguous. The CDR3 totals 11 residues. Germline assignment: CDR1 DFQATT and CDR2 SNEGSKA (reference sequence). The V and J ends lost 6 bases and 5 bases respectively, with 10 bases between them. Here the CDR3 DNA reads TGCAGTGCCAGTCAAGGGGAGACCCAGTACTTC. Amino acid sequence: CSASQGETQYF.

This clonotype was recorded at least ten times. The chain carries TRBV6-1 and TRBJ1-2; the match to TRBD1 covers 7 bases. CDR3 size: 14 residues. Losses at the gene ends were 5 bases for V and 3 bases for J; bases not matched to a gene: 6. Germline CDR1 is MNHNS and CDR2 is SASEGT. The CDR3 DNA reads TGTGCCAGCAGTACGGGACAGAATCACTATGGCTACACCTTC. Its translation: CASSTGQNHYGYTF.

This clonotype has a count of ten or more. V is TRBV2 and J is TRBJ1-1; D is possibly TRBD1 (6 bases). This CDR3 has 13 residues. Trimming removed 4 bases from V and 4 bases from J, with 10 bases in between. From germline, CDR1 is SNHLY and CDR2 FYNNEI. CDR3 sequence reads: CASSAGVVTEAFF. The CDR3 bases are TGTGCCAGCAGTGCAGGGGTTGTCACTGAAGCTTTCTTT.

In its sample, this clonotype was seen many times. The genes are TRBV6-1 and TRBJ2-7; 7 bases are a match to TRBD1. The V and J ends lost 6 bases and 3 bases, in that order; junction bases with no gene match: 8. The CDR3 consists of 14 residues. The germline V gene encodes CDR1 MNHNS and CDR2 SASEGT. In DNA form, the CDR3 reads TGTGCCAGCAGAGACCCCCGGGACAGCTACGAGCAGTACTTC. Residues: CASRDPRDSYEQYF.

This clonotype was seen only a few times. This likely comes from a read error, as the CDR3 has no conserved phenylalanine or tryptophan at its end. The chain has TRBV7-8 and TRBJ1-1; tentatively, D is TRBD1 (6 bases). V lost 0 bases to trimming and J lost 0 bases, with 8 bases between them. The CDR3 loop spans 15 amino acids. In germline, CDR1 is SGHVS, CDR2 FQNEAQ. CDR3 protein: CASSLATGMNTEAFL. The CDR3 DNA sequence: TGTGCCAGCAGCTTAGCGACAGGTATGAACACTGAAGCTTTCCTT.

The V call is TRBV25-1, the J call TRBJ1-4; D is unresolved. V shed 5 bases and J shed 7 bases, with 11 bases lying between them. The germline V gene has CDR1 MGHDK and CDR2 SYGVNS. CDR3 size: 13 residues. CDR3 amino acids: CASSRHLGEKLFF. The CDR3 DNA sequence: TGTGCCAGCAGTCGGCATTTGGGTGAAAAACTGTTTTTT.

The rearrangement uses TRBV10-3 and TRBJ2-5; D is undetermined. V was shortened by 6 bases and J by 4 bases, with 9 bases between the two germline ends. This CDR3 has 12 residues. Germline values: CDR1 ENHRY, CDR2 SYGVKD. CDR3 DNA sequence: TGTGCCATCAGAGAGCAAGGAGAGACCCAGTACTTC. Translating it yields CAIREQGETQYF.

A few counts support this clonotype. J is TRBJ1-6 and V is TRBV20-1; unclear D gene. CDR1 and CDR2 from the germline V gene are DFQATT and SNEGSKA (reference sequence). This CDR3 has 12 residues. Trimming stripped 1 base from V and 5 bases from J, with 3 bases between. CDR3 loop: CSARGNNSPLHF. As DNA, the CDR3 is TGCAGTGCTAGAGGGAATAATTCACCCCTCCACTTT.